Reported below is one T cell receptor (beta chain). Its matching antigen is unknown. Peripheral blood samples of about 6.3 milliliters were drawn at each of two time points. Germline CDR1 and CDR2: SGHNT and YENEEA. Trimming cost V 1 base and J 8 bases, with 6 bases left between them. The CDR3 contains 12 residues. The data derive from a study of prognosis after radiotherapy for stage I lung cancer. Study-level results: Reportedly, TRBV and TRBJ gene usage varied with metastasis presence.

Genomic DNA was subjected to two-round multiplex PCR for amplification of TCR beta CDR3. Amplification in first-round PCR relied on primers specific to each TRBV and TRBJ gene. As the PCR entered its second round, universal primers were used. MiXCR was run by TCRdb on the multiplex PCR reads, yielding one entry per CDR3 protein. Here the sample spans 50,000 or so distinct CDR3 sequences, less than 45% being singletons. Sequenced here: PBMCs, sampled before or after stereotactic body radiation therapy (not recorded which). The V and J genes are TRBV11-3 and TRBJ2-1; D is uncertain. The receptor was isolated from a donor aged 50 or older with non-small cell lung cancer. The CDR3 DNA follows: TGTGCCAGCAGCTTAGCGTGGTATGAGCAGTTCTTC. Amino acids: CASSLAWYEQFF.